This TCR beta chain comes out of a study of CD8 T cells in ankylosing spondylitis. A single record per CDR3 protein comes from TCRdb applying MiXCR to the 5' RACE reads. The sample has around 150,000 distinct CDR3 sequences; approximately 44% are singletons. This clonotype was counted many times. This CDR3 has 15 amino acids. Germline loops: CDR1 LGHNA, CDR2 YNFKEQ. V was trimmed by 3 bases and J by 4 bases, leaving 16 bases between them. This chain joins TRBV4-2 and TRBJ2-7; maybe TRBD1 (5 bases). This receptor was obtained from a male donor with ankylosing spondylitis. Sequenced sample: synovial fluid, either unsorted or a sorted T cell fraction (not recorded which). Here the CDR3 reads CASSQADSSTYEQYF. The DNA for the CDR3 is TGTGCCAGCAGCCAGGCAGACAGTAGTACTTACGAGCAGTACTTC.